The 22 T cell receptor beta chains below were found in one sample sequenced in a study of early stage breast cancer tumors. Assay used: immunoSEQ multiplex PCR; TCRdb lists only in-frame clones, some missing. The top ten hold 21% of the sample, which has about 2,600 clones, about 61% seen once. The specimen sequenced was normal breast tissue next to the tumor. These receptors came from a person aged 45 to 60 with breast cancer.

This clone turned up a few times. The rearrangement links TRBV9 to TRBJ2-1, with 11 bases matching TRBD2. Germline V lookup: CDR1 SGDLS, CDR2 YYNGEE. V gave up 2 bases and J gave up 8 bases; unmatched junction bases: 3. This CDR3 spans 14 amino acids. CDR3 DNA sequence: TGTGCCAGCAGCGTTAGCGGGGGGGCCGATGAGCAGTTCTTC. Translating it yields CASSVSGGADEQFF.

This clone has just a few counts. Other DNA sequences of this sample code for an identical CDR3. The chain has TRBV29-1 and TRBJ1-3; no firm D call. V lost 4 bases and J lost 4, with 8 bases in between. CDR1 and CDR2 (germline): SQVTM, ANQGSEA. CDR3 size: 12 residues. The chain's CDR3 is CSVADGGNTIYF. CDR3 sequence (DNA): TGCAGCGTTGCCGACGGGGGAAACACCATATATTTT.

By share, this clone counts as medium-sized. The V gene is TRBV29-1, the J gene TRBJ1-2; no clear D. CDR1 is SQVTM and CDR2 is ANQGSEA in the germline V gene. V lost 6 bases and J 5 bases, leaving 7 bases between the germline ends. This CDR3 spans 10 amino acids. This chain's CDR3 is CSVDEYGYTF. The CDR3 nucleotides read TGCAGCGTGGACGAATATGGCTACACCTTC.

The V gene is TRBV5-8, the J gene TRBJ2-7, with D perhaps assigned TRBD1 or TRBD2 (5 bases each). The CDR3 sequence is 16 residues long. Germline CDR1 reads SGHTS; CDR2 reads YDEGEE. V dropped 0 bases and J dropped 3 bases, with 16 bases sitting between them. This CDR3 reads CASSLASGRGLYEQYF. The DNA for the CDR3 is TGTGCCAGCAGCTTGGCGTCGGGACGGGGCCTCTACGAGCAGTACTTC. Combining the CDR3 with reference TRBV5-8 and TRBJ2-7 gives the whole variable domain EAGVTQSPTHLIKTRGQQATLRCSPISGHTSVYWYQQALGLGLQFLLWYDEGEERNRGNFPPRFSGRQFPNYSSELNVNALELEDSALYLCASSLASGRGLYEQYFGPGTRLTVT.

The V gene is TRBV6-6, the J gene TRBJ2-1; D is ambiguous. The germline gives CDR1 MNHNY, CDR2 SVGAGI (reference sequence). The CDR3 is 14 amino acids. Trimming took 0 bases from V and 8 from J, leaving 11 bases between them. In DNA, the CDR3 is TGTGCCAGCAGTTACTCCCCCAACATGTATGAGCAGTTCTTC. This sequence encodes CASSYSPNMYEQFF.

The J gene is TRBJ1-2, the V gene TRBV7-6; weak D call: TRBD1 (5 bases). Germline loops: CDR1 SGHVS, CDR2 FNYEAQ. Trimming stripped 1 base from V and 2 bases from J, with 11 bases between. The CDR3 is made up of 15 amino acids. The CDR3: CASSLEAGSNYGYTF. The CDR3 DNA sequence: TGTGCCAGCAGCTTAGAAGCAGGGTCGAACTATGGCTACACCTTC.

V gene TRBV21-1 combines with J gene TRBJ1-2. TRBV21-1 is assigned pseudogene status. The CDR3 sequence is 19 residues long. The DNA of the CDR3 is TGTGCCAGCAGCCGGATTAGGGGGGTGGGGCCAGCGTTTAACTATGGCTACACCTTC. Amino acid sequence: CASSRIRGVGPAFNYGYTF.

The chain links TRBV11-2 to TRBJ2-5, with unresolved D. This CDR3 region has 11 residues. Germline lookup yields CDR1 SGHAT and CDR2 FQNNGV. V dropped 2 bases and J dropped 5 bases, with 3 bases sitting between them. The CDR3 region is CASSLWETQYF. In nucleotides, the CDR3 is TGTGCCAGCAGCTTATGGGAGACCCAGTACTTC.

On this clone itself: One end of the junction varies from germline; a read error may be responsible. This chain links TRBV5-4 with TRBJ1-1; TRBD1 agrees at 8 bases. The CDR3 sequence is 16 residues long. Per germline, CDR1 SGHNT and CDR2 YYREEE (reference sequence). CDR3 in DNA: TGTGCCAGCAGTTTGGACGCGACAGGGGCGGACACTGAAGCTTTCTTT. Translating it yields CASSLDATGADTEAFF.

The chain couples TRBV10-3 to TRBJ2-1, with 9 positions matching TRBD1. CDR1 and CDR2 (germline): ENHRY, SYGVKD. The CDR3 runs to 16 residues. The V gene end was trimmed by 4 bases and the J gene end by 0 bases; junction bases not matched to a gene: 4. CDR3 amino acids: CAISAGQGSSYNEQFF. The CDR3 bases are TGTGCCATCAGTGCGGGACAGGGAAGCTCCTACAATGAGCAGTTCTTC.

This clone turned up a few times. This chain's CDR3 is CASSLGWGGTDTQYF. The DNA of the CDR3 is TGTGCCAGCAGCTTGGGTTGGGGGGGCACAGATACGCAGTATTTT. J is TRBJ2-3 and V is TRBV5-5; D may be TRBD2 (6 bases). Germline V gives CDR1 SGHKS, CDR2 YYEKEE (reference sequence). The ends were cut back, 0 bases at V and 1 base at J, with 9 bases in the middle. The CDR3 totals 15 residues.

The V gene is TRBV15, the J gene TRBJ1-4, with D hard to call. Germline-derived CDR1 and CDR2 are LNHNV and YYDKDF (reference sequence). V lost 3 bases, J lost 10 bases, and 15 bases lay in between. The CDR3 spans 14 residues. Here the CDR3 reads CATSSQGLTGKLFF. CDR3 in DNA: TGTGCCACCAGCAGCCAAGGACTAACTGGAAAACTGTTTTTT.

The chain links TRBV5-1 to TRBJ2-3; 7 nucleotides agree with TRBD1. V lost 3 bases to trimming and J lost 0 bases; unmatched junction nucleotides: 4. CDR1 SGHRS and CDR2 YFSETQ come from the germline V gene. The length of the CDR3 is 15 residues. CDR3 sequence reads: CASSSGGTSTDTQYF. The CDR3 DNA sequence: TGCGCCAGCAGCTCAGGGGGAACGAGCACAGATACGCAGTATTTT. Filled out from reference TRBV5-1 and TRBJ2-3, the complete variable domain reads KAGVTQTPRYLIKTRGQQVTLSCSPISGHRSVSWYQQTPGQGLQFLFEYFSETQRNKGNFPGRFSGRQFSNSRSEMNVSTLELGDSALYLCASSSGGTSTDTQYFGPGTRLTVL.

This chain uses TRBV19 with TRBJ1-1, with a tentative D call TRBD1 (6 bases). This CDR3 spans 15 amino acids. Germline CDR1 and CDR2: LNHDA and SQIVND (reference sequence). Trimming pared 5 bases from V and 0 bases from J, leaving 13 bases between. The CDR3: CASSLKQGMNTEAFF. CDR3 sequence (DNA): TGTGCCAGTAGTCTGAAACAGGGCATGAACACTGAAGCTTTCTTT.

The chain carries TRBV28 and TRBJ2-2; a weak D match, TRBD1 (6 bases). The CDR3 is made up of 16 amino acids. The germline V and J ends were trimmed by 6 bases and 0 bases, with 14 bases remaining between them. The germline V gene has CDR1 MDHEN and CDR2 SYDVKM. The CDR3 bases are TGTGCCAGCAGCCCTGGGGGCAGAACGAACACCGGGGAGCTGTTTTTT. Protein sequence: CASSPGGRTNTGELFF.

The CDR3 is CASSPTPGGLSYNEQFF. Written as DNA, the CDR3 is TGCGCCAGCAGCCCCACGCCAGGTGGGCTCTCCTACAATGAGCAGTTCTTC. The chain combines TRBV4-3 with TRBJ2-1; no definite D call. The V gene lost 4 bases and the J gene lost 0 bases, with 16 bases spanning the gap. The germline CDR1 and CDR2 sequences are LGHNA and YSLEER. The CDR3 extends over 17 amino acids.

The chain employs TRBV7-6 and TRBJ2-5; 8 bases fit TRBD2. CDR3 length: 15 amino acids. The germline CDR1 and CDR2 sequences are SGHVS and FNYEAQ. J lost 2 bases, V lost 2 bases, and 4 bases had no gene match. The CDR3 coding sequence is TGTGCCAGCAGCTTAAGCGGGAGCCGACAAGAGACCCAGTACTTC. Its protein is CASSLSGSRQETQYF.

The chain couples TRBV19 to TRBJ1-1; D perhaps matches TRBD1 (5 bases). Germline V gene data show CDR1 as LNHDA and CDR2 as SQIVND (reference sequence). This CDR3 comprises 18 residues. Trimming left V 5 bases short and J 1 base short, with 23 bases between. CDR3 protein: CASSLNPGDYRGNTEAFF. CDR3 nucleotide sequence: TGTGCCAGTAGTCTCAACCCGGGGGACTATCGAGGGAACACTGAAGCTTTCTTT.

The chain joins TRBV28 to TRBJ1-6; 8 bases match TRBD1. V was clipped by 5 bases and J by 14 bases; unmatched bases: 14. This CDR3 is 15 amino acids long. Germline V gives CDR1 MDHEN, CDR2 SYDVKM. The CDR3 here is CASSGQGDPLPSLHF. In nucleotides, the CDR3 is TGTGCCAGCAGTGGACAGGGCGACCCCCTTCCGTCCCTCCACTTT.

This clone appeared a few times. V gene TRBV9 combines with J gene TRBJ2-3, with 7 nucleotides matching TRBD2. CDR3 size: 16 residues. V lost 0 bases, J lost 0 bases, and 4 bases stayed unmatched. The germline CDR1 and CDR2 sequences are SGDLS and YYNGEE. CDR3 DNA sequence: TGTGCCAGCAGCGTAGATTACGGGGGGAGCACAGATACGCAGTATTTT. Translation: CASSVDYGGSTDTQYF.

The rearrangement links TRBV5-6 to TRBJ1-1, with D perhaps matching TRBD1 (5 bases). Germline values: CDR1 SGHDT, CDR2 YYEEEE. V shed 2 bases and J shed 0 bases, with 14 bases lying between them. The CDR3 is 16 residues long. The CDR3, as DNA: TGTGCCAGCAGCTTTGGATCTGGGGGAATGAACACTGAAGCTTTCTTT. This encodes CASSFGSGGMNTEAFF.

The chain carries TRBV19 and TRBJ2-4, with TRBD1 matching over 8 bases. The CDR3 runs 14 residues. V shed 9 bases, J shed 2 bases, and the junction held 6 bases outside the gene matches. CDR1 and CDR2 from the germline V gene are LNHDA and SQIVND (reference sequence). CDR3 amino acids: CASWTGKTKNIQYF. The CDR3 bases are TGTGCCAGCTGGACAGGGAAAACCAAAAACATTCAGTACTTC.